This T cell receptor beta chain was identified in a study of CD8 T cells in Susac syndrome. Comments on this clonotype: As yet, its antigen is unknown.

Points from the study as a whole: The study acknowledged a relatively small number of individuals in its TCR sequencing and HLA analysis.

Sequencing of TCR beta was undertaken in CD8+ and CD4+ T cells derived from blood. FACS enriched CD8+ TEMRA cells, while bulk CD8+ and CD4+ were negatively isolated. Random hexamers were used to reverse transcribe 0.5 to 1 ug of RNA. The immunoSEQ assay covered 54 Vbeta and 13 Jbeta segments for CDR3. TCRdb recomputed calls from the immunoSEQ multiplex PCR reads with MiXCR, one row per CDR3 protein. The sample contains around 180,000 distinct CDR3 sequences, approximately 93% of which appear only once. The receptor's source is a human donor with multiple sclerosis. The sequenced sample was CD4+ T cells from PBMCs.

CDR3 amino acids: CASSPDRPGANVLTF. DNA of the CDR3: TGTGCCAGCAGTCCTGACAGACCTGGGGCCAACGTCCTGACTTTC. This chain uses TRBV28 with TRBJ2-6; weak D call: TRBD1 (5 bases). CDR3 length: 15 residues. V was shortened by 5 bases and J by 2 bases, with 10 bases between the two germline ends. Germline V lookup: CDR1 MDHEN, CDR2 SYDVKM.